This entry features one T cell receptor (beta chain) sequence. Its target is unknown. PCR amplification relied on 60 Vbeta primers (plus 13 Jbeta primers). Clones were sequenced by immunoSEQ multiplex PCR, and TCRdb holds only the in-frame ones, with some missing. The table lists some 150,000 clones, about 72% of them singletons. From germline, CDR1 is SGHVS and CDR2 FQNEAQ. V trimming: 5 bases; J trimming: 7 bases; junction bases outside the gene matches: 4. CDR3 length: 14 residues. The data were taken from a study of cytomegalovirus exposure and HLA in healthy donors. Findings and limits, study-wide: Accounts indicate the classifier identified cytomegalovirus status with strong specificity and sensitivity.

The chain employs TRBV7-8 and TRBJ1-5, with TRBD1 matching over 11 bases. The sequence derives from a male donor in good health and CMV-seronegative. The sequenced sample was PBMCs. The CDR3 reads CASSKGQGDQPQHF. The CDR3 DNA reads as TGTGCCAGCAGCAAGGGACAGGGGGACCAGCCCCAGCATTTT.